This T cell receptor beta chain originates from a study of T cell clonality in common variable immunodeficiency. About this clone: The antigen is undetermined. The observed sequence ends 3 residues before the CDR3 terminus, with the missing tail filled in from the germline J gene.

CVID meant reduced serum IgG, IgA and/or IgM plus specific antibody deficiency. Notes on the study in general: In common variable immunodeficiency, TCR beta chains reportedly carried fewer deletions and N-nucleotide insertions. Compared with controls, CVID subjects had fewer shared TCRbeta clones.

Clones were read by immunoSEQ multiplex PCR, and TCRdb kept only the in-frame ones, dropping some. The sample was found to contain about 19,000 clones, and every one recurs. This CDR3 is built from 15 residues. Germline-derived CDR1 and CDR2 are SGHVS and FQNEAQ. The J gene is TRBJ2-3, the V gene TRBV7-8, with 15 positions matching TRBD2. Sequenced sample: peripheral blood mononuclear cells. The source of this sequence is a human donor with common variable immunodeficiency. The DNA read from the CDR3 is TGTGCCAGCACCCTAGCTAGGACTAGCGGGGGGGCG. Amino acids: CASTLARTSGGA. The full CDR3 protein reads CASTLARTSGGAQYF.